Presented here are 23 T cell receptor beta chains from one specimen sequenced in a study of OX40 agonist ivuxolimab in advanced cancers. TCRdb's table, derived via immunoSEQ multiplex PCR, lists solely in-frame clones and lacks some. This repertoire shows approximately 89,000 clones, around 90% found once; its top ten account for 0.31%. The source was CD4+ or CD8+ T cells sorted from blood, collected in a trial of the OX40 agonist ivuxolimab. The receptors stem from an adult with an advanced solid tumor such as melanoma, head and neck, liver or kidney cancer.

For the CDR3, the DNA is TGTGCCAGCAGCTTAAACGGGGGGGCCCCAGATACGCAGTATTTT. Encoded protein: CASSLNGGAPDTQYF. V is TRBV7-3 and J is TRBJ2-3, with 8 bases aligning to TRBD2. Germline CDR1 reads SGHTA; CDR2 reads FQGTGA. V lost 1 base and J lost 4; bases outside the gene matches: 4. This CDR3 is 15 amino acids long.

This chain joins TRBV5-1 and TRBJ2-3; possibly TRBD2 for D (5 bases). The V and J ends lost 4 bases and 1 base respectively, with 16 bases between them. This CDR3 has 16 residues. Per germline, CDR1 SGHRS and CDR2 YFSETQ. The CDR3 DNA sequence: TGCGCCAGCAGCCAAACCTTCGACGGGGGCACAGATACGCAGTATTTT. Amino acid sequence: CASSQTFDGGTDTQYF.

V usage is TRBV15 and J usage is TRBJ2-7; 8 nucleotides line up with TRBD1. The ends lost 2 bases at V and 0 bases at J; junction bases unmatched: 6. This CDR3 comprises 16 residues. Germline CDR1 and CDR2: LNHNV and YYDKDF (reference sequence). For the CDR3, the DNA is TGTGCCACCAGCAGACCGACAGGGGCCACCTCCTACGAGCAGTACTTC. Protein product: CATSRPTGATSYEQYF.

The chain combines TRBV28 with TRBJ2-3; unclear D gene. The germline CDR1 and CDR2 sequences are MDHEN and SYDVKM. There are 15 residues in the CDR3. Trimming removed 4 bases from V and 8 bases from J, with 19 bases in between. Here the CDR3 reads CASSYLATAPFTQYF. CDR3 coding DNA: TGTGCCAGCAGTTACCTTGCCACCGCCCCTTTTACGCAGTATTTT.

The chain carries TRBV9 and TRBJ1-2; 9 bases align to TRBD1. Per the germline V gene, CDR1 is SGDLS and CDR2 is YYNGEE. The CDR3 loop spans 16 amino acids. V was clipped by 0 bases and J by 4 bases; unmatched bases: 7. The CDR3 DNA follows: TGTGCCAGCAGCGTAGATGGGGGACAGGGAACCTATGGCTACACCTTC. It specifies CASSVDGGQGTYGYTF.

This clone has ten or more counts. CDR3 in DNA: TGTGCCTGGAGATTAGGACAGGGCAAAGCTTTCTTT. The encoded protein is CAWRLGQGKAFF. The chain uses TRBV30 and TRBJ1-1; 8 bases agree with TRBD1. The germline gives CDR1 GTSNPN, CDR2 SVGIG (reference sequence). The junction had 6 bases not matched to a gene; V was cut back by 3 bases and J by 9 bases. The CDR3 extends over 12 amino acids.

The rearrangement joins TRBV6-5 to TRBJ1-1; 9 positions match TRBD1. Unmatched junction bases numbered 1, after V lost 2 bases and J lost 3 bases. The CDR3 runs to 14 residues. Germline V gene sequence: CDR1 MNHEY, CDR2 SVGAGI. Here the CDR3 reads CASSYRTGDTEAFF. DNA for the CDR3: TGTGCCAGCAGTTACCGGACAGGGGACACTGAAGCTTTCTTT.

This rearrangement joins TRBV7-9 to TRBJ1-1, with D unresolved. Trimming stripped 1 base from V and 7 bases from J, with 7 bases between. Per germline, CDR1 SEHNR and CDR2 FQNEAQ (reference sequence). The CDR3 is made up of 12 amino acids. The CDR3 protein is CASSLGNFEAFF. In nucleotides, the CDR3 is TGTGCCAGCAGCTTAGGGAATTTTGAAGCTTTCTTT.

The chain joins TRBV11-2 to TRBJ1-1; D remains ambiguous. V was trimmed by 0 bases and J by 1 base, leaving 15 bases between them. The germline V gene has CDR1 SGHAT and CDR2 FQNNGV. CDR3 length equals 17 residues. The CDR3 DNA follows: TGTGCCAGCAGCTTAGATGTGACGGACCGGCCGAACACTGAAGCTTTCTTT. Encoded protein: CASSLDVTDRPNTEAFF.

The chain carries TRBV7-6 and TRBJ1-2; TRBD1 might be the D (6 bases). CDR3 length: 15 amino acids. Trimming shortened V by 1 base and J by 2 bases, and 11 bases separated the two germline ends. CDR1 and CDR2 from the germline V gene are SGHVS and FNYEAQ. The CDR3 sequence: CASSLVGAGNYGYTF. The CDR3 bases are TGTGCCAGCAGCTTAGTGGGGGCGGGAAACTATGGCTACACCTTC. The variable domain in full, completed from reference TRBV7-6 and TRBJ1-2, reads GAGVSQSPRYKVTKRGQDVALRCDPISGHVSLYWYRQALGQGPEFLTYFNYEAQQDKSGLPNDRFSAERPEGSISTLTIQRTEQRDSAMYRCASSLVGAGNYGYTFGSGTRLTVV.

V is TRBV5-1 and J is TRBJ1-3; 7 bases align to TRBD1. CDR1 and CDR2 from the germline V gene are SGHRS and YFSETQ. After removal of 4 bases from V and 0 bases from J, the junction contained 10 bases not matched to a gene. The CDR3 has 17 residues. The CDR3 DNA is TGCGCCAGCAGCCCTGGGGGGACAGTGAACTCTGGAAACACCATATATTTT. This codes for CASSPGGTVNSGNTIYF.

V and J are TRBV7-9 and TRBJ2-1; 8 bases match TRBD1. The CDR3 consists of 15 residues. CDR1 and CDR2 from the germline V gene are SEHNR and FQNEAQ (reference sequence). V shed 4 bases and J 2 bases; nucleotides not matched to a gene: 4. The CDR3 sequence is CASSSDREAYNEQFF. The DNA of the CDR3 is TGTGCCAGCAGCTCGGACAGGGAGGCCTACAATGAGCAGTTCTTC.

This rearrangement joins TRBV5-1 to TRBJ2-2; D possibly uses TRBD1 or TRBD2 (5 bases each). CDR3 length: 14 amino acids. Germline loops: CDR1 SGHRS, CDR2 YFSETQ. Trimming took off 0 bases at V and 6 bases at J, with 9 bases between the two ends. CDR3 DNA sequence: TGCGCCAGCAGCTTGGCTGGGACCCCCGGGGAGCTGTTTTTT. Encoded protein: CASSLAGTPGELFF.

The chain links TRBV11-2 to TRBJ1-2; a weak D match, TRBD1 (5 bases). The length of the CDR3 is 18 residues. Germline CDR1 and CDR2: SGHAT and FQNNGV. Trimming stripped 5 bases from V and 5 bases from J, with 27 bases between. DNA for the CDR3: TGTGCCAGCAGCCCCCTACAAACTGTGGGAGGGGATTGGTATGGCTACACCTTC. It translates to CASSPLQTVGGDWYGYTF.

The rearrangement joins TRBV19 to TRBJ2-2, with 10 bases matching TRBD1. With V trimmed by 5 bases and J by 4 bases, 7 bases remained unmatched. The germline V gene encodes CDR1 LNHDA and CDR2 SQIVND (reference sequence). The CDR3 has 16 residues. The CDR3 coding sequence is TGTGCCAGTAGTCCCCGGGACAGGGGACTCACCGGGGAGCTGTTTTTT. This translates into CASSPRDRGLTGELFF.

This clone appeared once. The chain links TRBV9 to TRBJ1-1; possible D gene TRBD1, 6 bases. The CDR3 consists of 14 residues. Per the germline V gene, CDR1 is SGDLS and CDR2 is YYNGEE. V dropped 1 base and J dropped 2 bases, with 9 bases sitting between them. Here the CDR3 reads CASSVQGINTEAFF. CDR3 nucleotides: TGTGCCAGCAGCGTACAGGGGATTAACACTGAAGCTTTCTTT.

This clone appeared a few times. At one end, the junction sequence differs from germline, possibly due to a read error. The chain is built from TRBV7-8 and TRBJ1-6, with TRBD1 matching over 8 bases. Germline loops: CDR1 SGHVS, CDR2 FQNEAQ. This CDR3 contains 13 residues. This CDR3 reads CAGSAGQASPLHF. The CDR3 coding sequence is TGTGCCGGCAGTGCGGGACAGGCATCACCCCTCCACTTT.

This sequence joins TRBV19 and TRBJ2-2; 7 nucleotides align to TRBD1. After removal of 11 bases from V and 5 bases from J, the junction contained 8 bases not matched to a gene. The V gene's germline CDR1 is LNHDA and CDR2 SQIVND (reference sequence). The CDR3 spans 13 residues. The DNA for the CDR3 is TGTGCCGGGGAGACAGGGAGAACCGGGGAGCTGTTTTTT. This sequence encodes CAGETGRTGELFF.

The CDR3 spells CASSPRSSGANVLTF. CDR3 coding DNA: TGTGCCAGCAGCCCTCGTAGCTCTGGGGCCAACGTCCTGACTTTC. This rearrangement joins TRBV9 to TRBJ2-6; D gene uncertain. The ends were cut back, 4 bases at V and 0 bases at J, with 8 bases in the middle. Germline V gives CDR1 SGDLS, CDR2 YYNGEE. CDR3 length equals 15 residues.

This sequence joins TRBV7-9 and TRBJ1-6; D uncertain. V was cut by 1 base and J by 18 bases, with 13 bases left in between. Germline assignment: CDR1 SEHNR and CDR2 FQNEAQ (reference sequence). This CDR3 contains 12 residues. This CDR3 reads CASSLEGTMPHF. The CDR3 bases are TGTGCCAGCAGCTTAGAGGGAACCATGCCCCACTTT.

The CDR3 region has the DNA TGTGCCAGCAAACGAACTAGCGGGGGTTGGACAGATACGCAGTATTTT. Protein sequence: CASKRTSGGWTDTQYF. The rearrangement uses TRBV2 and TRBJ2-3, with 11 bases identical to TRBD2. The CDR3 extends over 16 amino acids. The ends lost 7 bases at V and 3 bases at J; junction bases unmatched: 9. Per the germline V gene, CDR1 is SNHLY and CDR2 is FYNNEI.

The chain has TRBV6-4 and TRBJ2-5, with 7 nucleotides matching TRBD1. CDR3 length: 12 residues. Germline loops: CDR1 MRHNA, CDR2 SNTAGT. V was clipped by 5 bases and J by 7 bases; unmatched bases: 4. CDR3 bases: TGTGCCAGCAGTCCCACAGGGGCGACCCAGTACTTC. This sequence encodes CASSPTGATQYF.

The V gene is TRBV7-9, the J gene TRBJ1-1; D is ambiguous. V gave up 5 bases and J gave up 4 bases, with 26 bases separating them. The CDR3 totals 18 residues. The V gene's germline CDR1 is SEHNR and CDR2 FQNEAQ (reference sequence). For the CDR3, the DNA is TGTGCCAGCAGCCCATCCGCGAGTTTTATCCTCTTAGGCACTGAAGCTTTCTTT. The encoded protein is CASSPSASFILLGTEAFF.